The 23 T cell receptor beta chains listed next were all sequenced from one sample in a study of T cell responses to AZD1222 COVID-19 vaccine. Measured with immunoSEQ multiplex PCR; TCRdb has only the in-frame clones, and not every one. This table holds about 92,000 clones, roughly 88% found once. Source: peripheral blood, taken on day 0 of AZD1222 vaccination. These receptors were taken from an adult in good health.

V gene TRBV5-1 combines with J gene TRBJ1-3, with D unclear. V dropped 4 bases and J dropped 4 bases, with 15 bases sitting between them. Looked up from germline, CDR1 is SGHRS and CDR2 is YFSETQ. This CDR3 is built from 15 residues. The CDR3 loop reads CASSLGRVAGNTIYF. In DNA, the CDR3 is TGCGCCAGCAGCCTGGGAAGGGTAGCGGGAAACACCATATATTTT.

V is TRBV9 and J is TRBJ1-4, with D perhaps TRBD1 (5 bases). From germline, CDR1 is SGDLS and CDR2 YYNGEE. Between the trimmed V and J ends, which lost 4 bases and 8 bases, there was a span of 15 bases. The CDR3 runs 14 residues. This CDR3 is CASSKGVEREKLFF. In nucleotides, the CDR3 is TGTGCCAGCAGCAAAGGGGTGGAAAGGGAAAAACTGTTTTTT.

In regard to this clone: The sample carries other DNA sequences with the same CDR3. The rearrangement joins TRBV28 to TRBJ1-1; maybe TRBD1 (5 bases). Germline CDR1 MDHEN, CDR2 SYDVKM. Trimming took 3 bases from V and 3 from J, leaving 8 bases between them. There are 13 residues in the CDR3. CDR3 residues: CASSFPGDTEAFF. The CDR3 DNA is TGTGCCAGCAGTTTTCCGGGGGACACTGAAGCTTTCTTT.

J is TRBJ1-5 and V is TRBV5-5; D unresolved. Germline V gene sequence: CDR1 SGHKS, CDR2 YYEKEE (reference sequence). The CDR3 is made up of 14 amino acids. Trimming stripped 4 bases from V and 3 bases from J, with 11 bases between. CDR3 nucleotide sequence: TGTGCCAGCAGCCTCGGGGTCACCAATCAGCCCCAGCATTTT. Its protein is CASSLGVTNQPQHF.

The V gene is TRBV19, the J gene TRBJ2-3, with D tentatively TRBD1 or TRBD2 (6 bases each). The CDR3 totals 13 residues. Deletions cut 9 bases from V and 4 bases from J, with 14 bases between. Germline loops: CDR1 LNHDA, CDR2 SQIVND (reference sequence). CDR3 sequence reads: CASGRGVPDTQYF. The CDR3 DNA is TGTGCCAGCGGTAGGGGGGTTCCAGATACGCAGTATTTT.

This rearrangement joins TRBV7-6 to TRBJ2-1; D might be TRBD1 (6 bases). The CDR3 has 15 residues. V was clipped by 3 bases and J by 4 bases, with 13 bases between them. The germline CDR1 and CDR2 sequences are SGHVS and FNYEAQ. Here the CDR3 DNA reads TGTGCCAGCAGCTTGAATAACAGGGTGTACAATGAGCAGTTCTTC. Protein: CASSLNNRVYNEQFF.

This chain connects TRBV28 to TRBJ2-1; D remains unclear. Germline-derived CDR1 and CDR2 are MDHEN and SYDVKM. The CDR3 consists of 15 residues. Trimming stripped 1 base from V and 1 base from J, with 8 bases between. The DNA of the CDR3 is TGTGCCAGCAGTTTATCCCCCCGATCCTACAATGAGCAGTTCTTC. Protein product: CASSLSPRSYNEQFF.

This chain joins TRBV19 and TRBJ1-1, with a tentative D call TRBD1 (6 bases). Germline V gene data show CDR1 as LNHDA and CDR2 as SQIVND (reference sequence). V was trimmed by 9 bases and J by 10 bases, leaving 21 bases between them. CDR3 size: 13 residues. Written as DNA, the CDR3 is TGTGCCAGCTACAGGGAGTTAGGTGACGGAGCTTTCTTT. It specifies CASYRELGDGAFF. Filled out from reference TRBV19 and TRBJ1-1, the complete variable domain reads DGGITQSPKYLFRKEGQNVTLSCEQNLNHDAMYWYRQDPGQGLRLIYYSQIVNDFQKGDIAEGYSVSREKKESFPLTVTSAQKNPTAFYLCASYRELGDGAFFGQGTRLTVV.

V gene TRBV27 combines with J gene TRBJ1-2; TRBD1 might be the D (5 bases). This CDR3 is 16 amino acids long. Trimming left V 6 bases short and J 12 bases short, with 29 bases between. Germline V gene lookup returns CDR1 MNHEY and CDR2 SMNVEV (reference sequence). CDR3 DNA sequence: TGTGCCAGCAGGCCGAACGCCTGGACGGCCGGGGGGAGCGACACCTTC. It is translated as CASRPNAWTAGGSDTF.

This clone was observed at least ten times. This chain connects TRBV6-5 to TRBJ1-3; D gene uncertain. V was cut by 4 bases and J by 0 bases, with 7 bases left in between. Germline V gives CDR1 MNHEY, CDR2 SVGAGI. This CDR3 has 14 amino acids. In DNA, the CDR3 is TGTGCCAGCAGTTTAACCCACTCTGGAAACACCATATATTTT. Translated, it gives CASSLTHSGNTIYF.

V and J are TRBV29-1 and TRBJ1-3; D is perhaps TRBD1 (6 bases). Germline V CDR1 and CDR2: SQVTM, ANQGSEA. Trimming cost V 4 bases and J 0 bases, with 16 bases left between them. The CDR3 spans 16 residues. CDR3 in amino acids: CSVASVRGSSGNTIYF. DNA for the CDR3: TGCAGCGTTGCTAGTGTCAGGGGATCCTCTGGAAACACCATATATTTT.

In its sample, this clone was seen a few times. The chain combines TRBV28 with TRBJ2-7; 10 nucleotides line up with TRBD2. The V and J ends lost 6 bases and 4 bases, in that order; junction bases with no gene match: 9. Germline V gene data show CDR1 as MDHEN and CDR2 as SYDVKM. CDR3 length: 15 amino acids. The CDR3 here is CASSDLAGEPYEQYF. CDR3 in DNA: TGTGCCAGCAGCGACCTAGCGGGAGAACCTTACGAGCAGTACTTC.

This clone showed up just a few times. Written as DNA, the CDR3 is TGTGCCAGTAGGCTTTTGGGACAGGGTGGTCAGCCCCAGCATTTT. Amino acids: CASRLLGQGGQPQHF. J is TRBJ1-5 and V is TRBV19; 9 bases are shared with TRBD1. The V gene's germline CDR1 is LNHDA and CDR2 SQIVND (reference sequence). V lost 6 bases, J lost 6 bases, and 9 bases stayed unmatched. The CDR3 has 15 residues.

This clone was counted a few times. The chain combines TRBV7-9 with TRBJ1-2; D gene unclear. Germline CDR1 is SEHNR and CDR2 is FQNEAQ (reference sequence). Trimming removed 2 bases at V and 1 base at J, with 11 bases between. CDR3 length: 15 residues. The CDR3 is CASSLHDQFNYGYTF. In nucleotides, the CDR3 is TGTGCCAGCAGCTTACACGATCAGTTTAACTATGGCTACACCTTC.

The rearrangement links TRBV28 to TRBJ2-2, with 8 nucleotides matching TRBD2. Looked up from germline, CDR1 is MDHEN and CDR2 is SYDVKM. The length of the CDR3 is 17 residues. The J segment lost 0 bases and the V segment lost 9 bases, leaving 12 bases of the junction unmatched. The CDR3 spells CARTLGGASANTGELFF. In DNA, the CDR3 is TGTGCCAGGACCCTCGGGGGGGCGAGTGCGAACACCGGGGAGCTGTTTTTT.

The CDR3 bases are TGTGCCAGCAGCCGAGACGCCCGGTACAGGGGGTTTTCATCTAGCTATGGCTACACCTTC. It translates to CASSRDARYRGFSSSYGYTF. This chain uses TRBV3-1 (or the pseudogene TRBV3-2) with TRBJ1-2; TRBD1 matches 8 bases. Germline values: CDR1 LGHDT, CDR2 YNNKEL (reference sequence). The CDR3 contains 20 residues. With V trimmed by 4 bases and J by 4 bases, 23 bases remained unmatched.

The chain is built from TRBV19 and TRBJ1-2; no definite D call. The germline gives CDR1 LNHDA, CDR2 SQIVND (reference sequence). This CDR3 is 14 amino acids long. V shed 3 bases and J shed 4 bases, with 12 bases lying between them. The CDR3 DNA is TGTGCCAGTAGTATCATAGGAGGACTCTATGGCTACACCTTC. This translates into CASSIIGGLYGYTF.

The J gene is TRBJ2-7, the V gene TRBV7-9; maybe TRBD1 (5 bases). Trimming took 1 base from V and 0 from J, leaving 13 bases between them. The CDR3 is made up of 16 amino acids. Per germline, CDR1 SEHNR and CDR2 FQNEAQ (reference sequence). CDR3 residues: CASSLEGREDSYEQYF. In DNA form, the CDR3 reads TGTGCCAGCAGCTTAGAAGGCAGGGAAGACTCCTACGAGCAGTACTTC.

The rearrangement links TRBV7-8 to TRBJ1-6; D ambiguous. V dropped 0 bases and J dropped 6 bases, with 21 bases sitting between them. Germline V lookup: CDR1 SGHVS, CDR2 FQNEAQ. The CDR3 sequence is 19 residues long. The CDR3 DNA reads TGTGCCAGCAGCTTAGCGACGAGAAGAGGGATCCAAGCTAATTCACCCCTCCACTTT. Translated, it gives CASSLATRRGIQANSPLHF. Variable domain in full (rest from reference TRBV7-8 and TRBJ1-6): GAGVSQSPRYKVAKRGQDVALRCDPISGHVSLFWYQQALGQGPEFLTYFQNEAQLDKSGLPSDRFFAERPEGSVSTLKIQRTQQEDSAVYLCASSLATRRGIQANSPLHFGNGTRLTVT.

This chain joins TRBV15 and TRBJ1-2; no definite D call. The V gene lost 5 bases and the J gene lost 2 bases, with 12 bases spanning the gap. Per the germline V gene, CDR1 is LNHNV and CDR2 is YYDKDF (reference sequence). This CDR3 has 14 amino acids. The CDR3 region is CATSRLSSNYGYTF. The CDR3 nucleotides read TGTGCCACCAGCCGCCTCAGTTCAAACTATGGCTACACCTTC.

V and J are TRBV15 and TRBJ2-3, with D maybe TRBD1 (6 bases). Germline values: CDR1 LNHNV, CDR2 YYDKDF (reference sequence). The CDR3 contains 14 residues. Deletions cut 8 bases from V and 0 bases from J, with 12 bases between. DNA of the CDR3: TGTGCCACCGAGACAGGCCAGAGCACAGATACGCAGTATTTT. Translated: CATETGQSTDTQYF.

There are a few counts of this clone. The chain has TRBV7-9 and TRBJ2-1; 12 nucleotides match TRBD2. Germline assignment: CDR1 SEHNR and CDR2 FQNEAQ (reference sequence). The CDR3 runs 16 residues. V dropped 1 base and J dropped 8; count of bases not matched to a gene: 6. In nucleotides, the CDR3 is TGTGCCAGCAGCTTAGTCCTAGCGGGAGGGAGCGATGAGCAGTTCTTC. Amino acids: CASSLVLAGGSDEQFF.

This clone was counted between two and nine times. The chain joins TRBV2 to TRBJ1-5; unclear D gene. Between the trimmed V and J ends, which lost 7 bases and 1 base, there was a span of 11 bases. This CDR3 has 14 residues. CDR1 is SNHLY and CDR2 is FYNNEI in the germline V gene. CDR3 nucleotides: TGTGCCAGCAATCAGTTGGACAGCAATCAGCCCCAGCATTTT. This encodes CASNQLDSNQPQHF.